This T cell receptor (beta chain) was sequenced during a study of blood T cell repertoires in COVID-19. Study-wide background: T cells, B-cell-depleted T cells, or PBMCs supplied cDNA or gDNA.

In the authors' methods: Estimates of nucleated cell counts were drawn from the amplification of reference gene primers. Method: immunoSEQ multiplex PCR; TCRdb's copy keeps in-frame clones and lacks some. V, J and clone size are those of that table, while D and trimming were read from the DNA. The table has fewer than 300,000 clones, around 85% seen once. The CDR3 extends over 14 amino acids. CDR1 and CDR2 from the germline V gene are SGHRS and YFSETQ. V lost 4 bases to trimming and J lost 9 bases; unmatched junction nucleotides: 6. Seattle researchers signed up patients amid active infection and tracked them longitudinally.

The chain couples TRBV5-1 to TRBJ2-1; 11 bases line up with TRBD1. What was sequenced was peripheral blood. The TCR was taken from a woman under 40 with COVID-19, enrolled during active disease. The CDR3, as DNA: TGCGCCAGCAGCCCCGGGACAGGGGGTACTGAGCAGTTCTTC. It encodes CASSPGTGGTEQFF. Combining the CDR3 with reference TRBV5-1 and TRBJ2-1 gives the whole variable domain KAGVTQTPRYLIKTRGQQVTLSCSPISGHRSVSWYQQTPGQGLQFLFEYFSETQRNKGNFPGRFSGRQFSNSRSEMNVSTLELGDSALYLCASSPGTGGTEQFFGPGTRLTVL.